This TCR beta chain was recovered during a study of OX40 agonist ivuxolimab in advanced cancers. Study-level background: Patients received the agonistic anti-OX40 (CD134) antibody ivuxolimab. Recorded diagnoses for dose-escalation patients were hepatocellular carcinoma, melanoma, renal cell or head and neck cancer.

Repertoires were generated with immunoSEQ multiplex PCR, while TCRdb's copy carries only in-frame clones and drops some. The sample has 75,000 to 80,000 clones, around 83% seen once. Overall study results and limits: Expanded clones belonging to CD8+ T cells outnumbered, on average, those of CD4+. Within 6 weeks, CD4+ and CD8+ blood T cells expanded clonally at 0.1 to 3.0 mg/kg.

Regarding this clone: Its antigen is still unknown.

The CDR3 loop spans 14 amino acids. V dropped 6 bases and J dropped 3 bases, with 16 bases sitting between them. From germline, CDR1 is SGHRS and CDR2 YFSETQ. Sample: CD4+ or CD8+ T cells sorted from blood, taken in a trial of the OX40 agonist ivuxolimab. The TCR sequence derives from an adult with an advanced solid tumor such as melanoma, head and neck, liver or kidney cancer. The V call is TRBV5-1, the J call TRBJ2-7; tentatively, D is TRBD1 or TRBD2 (6 bases each). The CDR3 nucleotides read TGCGCCAGCAACTCCCGGGGGCCTAGCTACGAGCAGTACTTC. Residues: CASNSRGPSYEQYF.